This T cell receptor beta chain derives from a study of blood T cell repertoires in COVID-19. Participants came from some 26 US areas, aged about 18 to 100 years. There are 14 residues in the CDR3. CDR1 and CDR2 (germline): ENHRY, SYGVKD. J gave up 6 bases and V 6 bases, and 8 bases lay outside the gene matches. Some clones are missing from TCRdb's copy, which holds only in-frame ones; the method was immunoSEQ multiplex PCR. The sample shows 250,000 or so clones, 80% to 90% of them seen only once. Sequencing input: PBMCs or T cells enriched from blood (not recorded which). The chain uses TRBV10-3 and TRBJ2-7; 10 bases match TRBD1. This receptor was taken from a woman in her thirties who had been exposed to COVID-19. The CDR3 DNA sequence: TGTGCCATCAGCCCGACAGGGGGCACCTGCGAGCAGTACTTC. The encoded protein is CAISPTGGTCEQYF.